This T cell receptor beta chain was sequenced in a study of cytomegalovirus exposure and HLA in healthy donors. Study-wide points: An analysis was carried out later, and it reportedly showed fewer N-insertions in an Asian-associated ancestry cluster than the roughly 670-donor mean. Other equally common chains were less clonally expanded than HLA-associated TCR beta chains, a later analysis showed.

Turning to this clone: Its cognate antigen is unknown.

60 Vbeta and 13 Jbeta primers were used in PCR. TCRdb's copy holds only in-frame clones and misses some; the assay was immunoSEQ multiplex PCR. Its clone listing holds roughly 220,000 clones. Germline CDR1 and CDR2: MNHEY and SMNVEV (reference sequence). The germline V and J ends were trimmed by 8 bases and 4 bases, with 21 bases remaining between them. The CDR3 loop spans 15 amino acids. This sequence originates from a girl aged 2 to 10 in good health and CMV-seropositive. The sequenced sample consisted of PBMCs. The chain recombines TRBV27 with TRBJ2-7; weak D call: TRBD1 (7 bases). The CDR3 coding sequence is TGTGCCAGCCTTCCGGGCCCAGGGGGGTATTACGAGCAGTACTTC. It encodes CASLPGPGGYYEQYF.